This TCR beta chain came from a study of follicular helper T cells after annual influenza vaccination. About this clone itself: Its antigen is not identified.

The time point here: 2015-2016 season, 7 days after influenza vaccination. Study-wide results and caveats: Day 7 ICOS+CD38+ clones were most often found later in ICOS-CD38- cTfh cells. Undersampling of the much larger non-cTfh compartments could not be excluded for influenza clone enrichment.

The repertoire was sequenced with immunoSEQ multiplex PCR; TCRdb's copy has only in-frame clones and lacks some. The sample lists roughly 7,100 clones; around 86% were seen once. CDR1 SEHNR and CDR2 FQNEAQ come from the germline V gene (reference sequence). The V and J ends lost 6 bases and 8 bases, in that order; junction bases with no gene match: 14. This CDR3 is 15 amino acids long. This TCR was recovered from an adult who received the influenza vaccine. The chain employs TRBV7-9 and TRBJ1-2, with 8 bases lining up with TRBD1. Sequences were derived from CXCR5- memory CD4+ T cells sorted from blood, sampled 7 days after influenza vaccination. CDR3 coding DNA: TGTGCCAGCAGTTCTAGCCTCGGCAGGGGGCTAGGCTACACCTTC. Translation: CASSSSLGRGLGYTF.